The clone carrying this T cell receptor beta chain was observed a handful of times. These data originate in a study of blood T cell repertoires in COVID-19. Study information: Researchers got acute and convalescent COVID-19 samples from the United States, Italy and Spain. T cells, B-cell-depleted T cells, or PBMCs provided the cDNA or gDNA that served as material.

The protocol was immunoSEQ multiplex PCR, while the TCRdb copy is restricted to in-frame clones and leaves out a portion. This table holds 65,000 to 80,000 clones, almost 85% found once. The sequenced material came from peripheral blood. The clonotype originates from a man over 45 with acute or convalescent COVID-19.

The CDR3 DNA reads TGTGCCAGCAGCGTAGCTGCGCAACAAGAGACCCAGTACTTC. Its protein product is CASSVAAQQETQYF. The chain is built from TRBV9 and TRBJ2-5; D unclear. V lost 0 bases, J lost 2 bases, and 8 bases lay in between. The CDR3 covers 14 residues. The germline V gene has CDR1 SGDLS and CDR2 YYNGEE.